The 2 T cell receptor beta chains given below trace back to one sample, sequenced in a study of blood T cell repertoires in COVID-19. Profiled with immunoSEQ multiplex PCR; TCRdb holds only in-frame clones, not every one. The sample yields approximately 380,000 clones, just over 90% seen once. The sequenced sample consisted of PBMCs or T cells enriched from blood (not recorded which). These receptor sequences come from a woman aged 40 to 50 who had been exposed to COVID-19.

The rearrangement joins TRBV21-1 to TRBJ1-1. TRBV21-1 is a known pseudogene. The CDR3 is made up of 14 amino acids. The CDR3 coding sequence is TGTGCCAGCAGCAAAGGTGTGGCGGGAGCTGAAGCTTTCTTT. Translating gives CASSKGVAGAEAFF.

The J gene is TRBJ2-3, the V gene TRBV30, with 7 bases that match TRBD2. This CDR3 is 16 amino acids long. After removal of 4 bases from V and 3 bases from J, the junction contained 13 bases not matched to a gene. CDR1 and CDR2 (germline): GTSNPN, SVGIG (reference sequence). CDR3 sequence reads: CAWTVGRLAETDTQYF. The DNA of the CDR3 is TGTGCCTGGACCGTCGGAAGGCTAGCGGAAACAGATACGCAGTATTTT.